The sequence of this TCR beta chain was determined in a study of blood T cell repertoires in COVID-19. The wider study: Samples of COVID-19 (acute and convalescent) were obtained from the United States, Italy and Spain.

Cohorts were assigned according to the clinical history that participants reported. Symptom resolution, clearance, or two negative PCRs marked donors in Cohort 3 as recovered. Between the trimmed V and J ends, which lost 2 bases and 0 bases, there was a span of 9 bases. Germline V gives CDR1 SNHLY, CDR2 FYNNEI. CDR3 length: 15 amino acids. Methods used by the authors: Estimation of nucleated cell counts was performed using reference gene primer amplification. TCRdb's copy holds only in-frame clones and misses some; the assay was immunoSEQ multiplex PCR. V, J and clone size are those of that table, while D and trimming were read from the DNA. The sample holds fewer than 400,000 clones, about 87% seen once. This clone was picked up one time.

The V and J genes are TRBV2 and TRBJ2-3, with D possibly matching TRBD2 (5 bases). What was sequenced was PBMCs or T cells enriched from blood (not recorded which). The receptor was derived from a woman between 50 and 59 years old who had recovered from COVID-19. CDR3 sequence: CASSEIGVSTDTQYF. CDR3 bases: TGTGCCAGCAGTGAAATCGGGGTTAGCACAGATACGCAGTATTTT.